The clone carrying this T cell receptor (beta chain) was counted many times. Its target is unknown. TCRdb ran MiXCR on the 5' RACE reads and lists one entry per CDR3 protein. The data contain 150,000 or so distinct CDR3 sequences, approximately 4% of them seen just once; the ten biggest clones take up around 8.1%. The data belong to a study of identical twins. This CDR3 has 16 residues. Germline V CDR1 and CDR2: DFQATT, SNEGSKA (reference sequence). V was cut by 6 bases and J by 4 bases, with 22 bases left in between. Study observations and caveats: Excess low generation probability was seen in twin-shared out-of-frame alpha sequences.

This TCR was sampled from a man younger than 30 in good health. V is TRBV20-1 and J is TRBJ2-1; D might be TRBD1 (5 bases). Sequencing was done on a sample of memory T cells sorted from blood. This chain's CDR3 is CSATARVRSLYNEQFF. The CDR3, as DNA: TGCAGTGCCACCGCCAGGGTTAGGTCCCTTTACAATGAGCAGTTCTTC.